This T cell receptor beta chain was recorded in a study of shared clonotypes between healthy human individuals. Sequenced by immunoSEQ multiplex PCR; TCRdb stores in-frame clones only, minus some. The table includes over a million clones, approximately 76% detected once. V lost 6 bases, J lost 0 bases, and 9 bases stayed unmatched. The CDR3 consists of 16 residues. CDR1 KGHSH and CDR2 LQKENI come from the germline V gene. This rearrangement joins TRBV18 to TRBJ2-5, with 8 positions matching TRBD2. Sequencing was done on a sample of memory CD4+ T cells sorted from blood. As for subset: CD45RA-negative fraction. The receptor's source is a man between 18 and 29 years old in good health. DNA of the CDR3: TGTGCCAGCTCCCCCGGGGTAGCGGGACACCAAGAGACCCAGTACTTC. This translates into CASSPGVAGHQETQYF.